This is a list of T cell receptor beta chains from one sample in a study of T cells in Graves' hyperthyroidism and ophthalmopathy. One entry per CDR3 protein, called by TCRdb with MiXCR from the multiplex PCR reads. Of approximately 590,000 distinct CDR3 sequences listed, approximately 14% are singletons. Sequences were obtained from blood. These receptors were collected from a woman in her twenties or thirties with Graves' hyperthyroidism. Both conserved end residues are part of each CDR3. A D gene is named only where the DNA matches it firmly. Not every row has a clone size; where given, it reads once, few, many or a size class.

clone_size j_call v_call d_call cdr3_aa cdr3_nt
few TRBJ1-6 TRBV12-5 NA CASGFRESRDSPLHF TGTGCTAGTGGTTTTCGGGAAAGCAGGGATTCACCCCTCCACTTT
few TRBJ2-7 TRBV25-1 NA CASSNYPDKAYEQYF TGTGCCAGCAGTAATTACCCAGATAAGGCCTACGAGCAGTACTTC
many TRBJ1-4 TRBV10-3 TRBD1 CATGLRDRDEKLFF TGTGCCACCGGCCTCCGGGACAGGGATGAAAAACTGTTTTTT
many TRBJ2-4 TRBV5-1 TRBD1 CASSLVETGSLRAKNIQYF TGCGCCAGCAGCTTGGTGGAGACAGGGTCGTTGCGGGCCAAAAACATTCAGTACTTC
NA TRBJ2-3 TRBV29-1 NA CSVEGIAPGGTQYF TGCAGCGTTGAGGGCATCGCCCCAGGAGGTACGCAGTATTTT
NA TRBJ2-1 TRBV28 NA CASSLPVSEQFF TGTGCCAGCAGTTTACCCGTTAGTGAGCAGTTCTTC
NA TRBJ2-7 TRBV5-1 NA CAGSLASGVLYEQYF TGCGCCGGCAGCTTGGCTTCCGGGGTCCTCTACGAGCAGTACTTC
NA TRBJ1-2 TRBV4-1 NA CASSQAEANYGYTF TGCGCCAGCAGCCAAGCAGAAGCTAACTATGGCTACACCTTC
many TRBJ2-3 TRBV20-1 NA CSASQGGSTDTQYF TGCAGTGCTAGCCAGGGGGGAAGCACAGATACGCAGTATTTT
many TRBJ1-1 TRBV6-1 NA CASSRTATLNTEAFF TGTGCCAGCAGCCGGACAGCTACCCTGAACACTGAAGCTTTCTTT
many TRBJ2-3 TRBV20-1 TRBD2 CSALAGPNTDTQYF TGCAGTGCACTAGCGGGACCAAACACAGATACGCAGTATTTT
NA TRBJ1-5 TRBV7-6 TRBD1 CASSCGPATGGDQPQHF TGTGCCAGCAGCTGTGGCCCCGCGACAGGGGGGGATCAGCCCCAGCATTTT
many TRBJ2-7 TRBV19 TRBD1 CASSPGQLYEQYF TGCGCCAGCAGCCCGGGACAGTTGTACGAGCAGTACTTC
few TRBJ2-2 TRBV3-1 NA CASSQSGRTGELFF TGTGCCAGCAGCCAATCCGGGAGAACCGGGGAGCTGTTTTTT
few TRBJ2-1 TRBV5-6 TRBD1 CASSEGQGATYNEQFF TGTGCCAGCAGCGAGGGACAGGGGGCCACCTACAATGAGCAGTTCTTC
many TRBJ2-1 TRBV7-9 TRBD2 CASSSGLAGGYNEQFF TGCGCCAGCAGCTCAGGACTAGCGGGAGGGTACAATGAGCAGTTCTTC
NA TRBJ1-4 TRBV25-1 NA CASSEWGTATNEKLFF TGTGCCAGCAGTGAATGGGGGACCGCAACTAATGAAAAACTGTTTTTT
many TRBJ2-2 TRBV6-1 TRBD1 CASREWVTGAGELFF TGTGCCAGCAGAGAGTGGGTAACAGGGGCCGGGGAGCTGTTTTTT
NA TRBJ2-3 TRBV20-1 NA CSASPPGITDTQCF TGCAGTGCTTCGCCACCCGGTATCACAGATACGCAGTGTTTT
NA TRBJ2-1 TRBV12-3/TRBV12-4 TRBD2 CASSLIGTNGRSSYNEQFF TGTGCCAGCAGCCTTATTGGGACTAACGGTCGGAGCTCCTACAATGAGCAGTTCTTC
NA TRBJ1-6 TRBV6-1 TRBD1 CASRLGQGGSPLHF TGTGCCAGCCGACTCGGACAGGGTGGATCACCCCTCCACTTT
NA TRBJ2-7 TRBV5-1 NA CASSSASGEYEQYF TGCGCCAGCAGCTCGGCCTCAGGGGAATACGAGCAGTACTTC
few TRBJ2-2 TRBV6-2/TRBV6-3 TRBD2 CASSYRGLAGVNTGELFF TGTGCCAGCAGTTACAGGGGACTAGCGGGGGTGAACACCGGGGAGCTGTTTTTT
many TRBJ2-3 TRBV7-2 TRBD2 CASSSGLAVTITDTQYF TGTGCCAGCAGCTCCGGACTAGCGGTTACCATCACAGATACGCAGTATTTT
many TRBJ2-7 TRBV20-1 NA CSAMREYEQYF TGCAGTGCCATGAGGGAATACGAGCAGTACTTC
NA TRBJ2-2 TRBV6-2/TRBV6-3 TRBD2 CASSYLAGGPTGELFF TGTGCCAGCAGTTACCTAGCGGGAGGGCCCACCGGGGAGCTGTTTTTT
many TRBJ1-2 TRBV12-3/TRBV12-4 TRBD1 CASSLGQGVDGYTF TGTGCCAGCAGTTTAGGACAGGGGGTCGATGGCTACACCTTC
NA TRBJ2-7 TRBV29-1 TRBD2 CSVGTRGSPHEQYF TGCAGCGTTGGGACTCGCGGGAGTCCCCACGAGCAGTACTTC
many TRBJ1-1 TRBV5-1 TRBD1 CASSLEQGSPEAFF TGCGCCAGCAGCTTGGAACAGGGGTCTCCTGAAGCTTTCTTT
many TRBJ2-7 TRBV28 NA CASREDGISVGEQYF TGTGCCAGCAGAGAGGACGGGATCTCGGTCGGGGAGCAGTACTTC
NA TRBJ1-6 TRBV6-2/TRBV6-3 TRBD1 CASNPTGVDSPLHF TGTGCCAGCAACCCGACAGGGGTCGATTCACCCCTCCACTTT
few TRBJ1-5 TRBV19 NA CASSRVQGSNQPQHF TGTGCCAGTAGTCGGGTTCAGGGTAGCAATCAGCCCCAGCATTTT
many TRBJ2-7 TRBV6-1 NA CASRRGGETHEQYF TGTGCCAGCAGGCGGGGCGGCGAGACCCACGAGCAGTACTTC